The entry that follows covers one T cell receptor beta chain sequence. Its antigen is currently unknown. Primers: 60 Vbeta forward and 13 Jbeta reverse. The authors' processing: Later reanalysis found roughly 80 million unique TCR beta chains, around 9.9 million of them shared. Assay: immunoSEQ multiplex PCR; the TCRdb copy retains only in-frame clones and omits some. V and J calls and clone size are as listed in that table; D and trimming were resolved from the DNA. The table lists fewer than 95,000 clones, 85% of them singletons. These data belong to a study of cytomegalovirus exposure and HLA in healthy donors. Study overall: When fewer than 500 donors were genotyped, roughly four fifths of them were found to fall in the Caucasian-associated ancestry cluster. Study-wide points: An analysis done earlier found most TCR beta V segments productive about 90% or about 30% of the time. Several top significant clusters appeared, in a later analysis, to be linked to common viral pathogens.

Trimming pared 5 bases from V and 1 base from J, leaving 8 bases between. This CDR3 contains 13 residues. In germline, CDR1 is SGHAT, CDR2 FQNNGV. This TCR was sampled from a middle-aged man in good health and CMV-seropositive. The chain carries TRBV11-2 and TRBJ1-1; D unclear. The sequenced sample was PBMCs. This CDR3 is CASSDGENTEAFF. The CDR3 DNA reads as TGTGCCAGCAGCGACGGGGAGAACACTGAAGCTTTCTTT.